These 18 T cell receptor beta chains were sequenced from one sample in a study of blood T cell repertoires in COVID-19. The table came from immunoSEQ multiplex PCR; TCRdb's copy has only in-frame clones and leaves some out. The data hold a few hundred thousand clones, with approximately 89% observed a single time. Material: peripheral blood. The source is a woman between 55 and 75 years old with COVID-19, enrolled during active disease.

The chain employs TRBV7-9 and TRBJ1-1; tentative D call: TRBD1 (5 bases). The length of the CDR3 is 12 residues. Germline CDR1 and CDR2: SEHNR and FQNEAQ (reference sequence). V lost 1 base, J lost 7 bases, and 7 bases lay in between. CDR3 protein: CASSLVGVEAFF. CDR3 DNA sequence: TGTGCCAGCAGCTTAGTAGGGGTTGAAGCTTTCTTT. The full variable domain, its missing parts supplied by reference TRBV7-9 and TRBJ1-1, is DTGVSQNPRHKITKRGQNVTFRCDPISEHNRLYWYRQTLGQGPEFLTYFQNEAQLEKSRLLSDRFSAERPKGSFSTLEIQRTEQGDSAMYLCASSLVGVEAFFGQGTRLTVV.

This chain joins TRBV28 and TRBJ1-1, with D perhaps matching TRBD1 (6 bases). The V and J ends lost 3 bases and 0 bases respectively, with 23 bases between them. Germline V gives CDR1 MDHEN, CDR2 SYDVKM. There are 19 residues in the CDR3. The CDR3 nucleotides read TGTGCCAGCAGTTTCCCTCCCTGGGGGCAGCAGCACATGAACACTGAAGCTTTCTTT. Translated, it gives CASSFPPWGQQHMNTEAFF. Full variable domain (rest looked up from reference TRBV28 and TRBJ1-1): DVKVTQSSRYLVKRTGEKVFLECVQDMDHENMFWYRQDPGLGLRLIYFSYDVKMKEKGDIPEGYSVSREKKERFSLILESASTNQTSMYLCASSFPPWGQQHMNTEAFFGQGTRLTVV.

CDR3 bases: TGTGCCTGGAGTCAGGGGTACAATGAGCAGTTCTTC. Protein: CAWSQGYNEQFF. The chain combines TRBV30 with TRBJ2-1; D may be TRBD1 (6 bases). In germline, CDR1 is GTSNPN, CDR2 SVGIG (reference sequence). V was trimmed by 2 bases and J by 4 bases, leaving 6 bases between them. The CDR3 loop spans 12 amino acids.

This CDR3 is CASSHLGMASGALQETQYF. The CDR3 region has the DNA TGTGCCAGCAGTCACCTTGGGATGGCTAGCGGGGCACTCCAAGAGACCCAGTACTTC. The chain employs TRBV6-6 and TRBJ2-5; TRBD2 agrees at 9 bases. Per the germline V gene, CDR1 is MNHNY and CDR2 is SVGAGI (reference sequence). The V segment lost 5 bases and the J segment 1 base; nucleotides outside the gene matches: 17. The CDR3 totals 19 residues.

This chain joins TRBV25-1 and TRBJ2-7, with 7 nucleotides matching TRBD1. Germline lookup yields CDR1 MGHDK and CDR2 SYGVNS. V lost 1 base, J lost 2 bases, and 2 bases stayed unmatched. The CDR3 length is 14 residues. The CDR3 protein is CASSESGQTYEQYF. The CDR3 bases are TGTGCCAGCAGTGAATCGGGACAGACCTACGAGCAGTACTTC.

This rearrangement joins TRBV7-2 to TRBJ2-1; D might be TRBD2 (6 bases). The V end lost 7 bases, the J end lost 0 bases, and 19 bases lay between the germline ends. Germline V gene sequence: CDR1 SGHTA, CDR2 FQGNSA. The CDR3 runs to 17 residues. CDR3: CASTPGGGSTSYNEQFF. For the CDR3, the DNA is TGTGCCAGCACTCCAGGTGGGGGGTCAACCTCCTACAATGAGCAGTTCTTC.

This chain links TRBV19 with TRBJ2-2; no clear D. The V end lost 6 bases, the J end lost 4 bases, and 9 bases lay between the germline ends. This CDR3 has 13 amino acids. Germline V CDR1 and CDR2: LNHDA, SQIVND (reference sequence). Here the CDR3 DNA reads TGTGCCAGTAGGCGCAAAGCCACCGGGGAGCTGTTTTTT. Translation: CASRRKATGELFF.

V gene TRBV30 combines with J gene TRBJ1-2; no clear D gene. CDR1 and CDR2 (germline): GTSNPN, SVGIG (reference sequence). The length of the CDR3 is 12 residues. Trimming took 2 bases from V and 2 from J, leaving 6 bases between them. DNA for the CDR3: TGTGCCTGGAGTCCCCCGAACTATGGCTACACCTTC. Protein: CAWSPPNYGYTF.

CDR3 region: CASTRTGVYTEAFF. CDR3 in DNA: TGTGCCAGCACCCGGACAGGGGTTTACACTGAAGCTTTCTTT. The chain uses TRBV6-5 and TRBJ1-1; 9 nucleotides match TRBD1. Looked up from germline, CDR1 is MNHEY and CDR2 is SVGAGI. Losses at the gene ends were 7 bases for V and 3 bases for J; bases not matched to a gene: 6. The CDR3 loop spans 14 amino acids.

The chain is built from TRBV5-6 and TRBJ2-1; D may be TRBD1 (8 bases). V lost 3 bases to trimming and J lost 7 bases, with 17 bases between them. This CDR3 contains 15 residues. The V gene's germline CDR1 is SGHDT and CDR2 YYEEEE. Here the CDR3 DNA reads TGTGCCAGCAGCTCCGGACAGGGAGGGAGGAATGAGCAGTTCTTC. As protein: CASSSGQGGRNEQFF.

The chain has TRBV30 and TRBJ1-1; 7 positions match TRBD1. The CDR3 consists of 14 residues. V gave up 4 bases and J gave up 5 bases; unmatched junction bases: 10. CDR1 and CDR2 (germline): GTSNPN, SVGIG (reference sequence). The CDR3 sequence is CAWTPHQGGTEAFF. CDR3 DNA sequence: TGTGCCTGGACCCCCCACCAGGGGGGAACTGAAGCTTTCTTT.

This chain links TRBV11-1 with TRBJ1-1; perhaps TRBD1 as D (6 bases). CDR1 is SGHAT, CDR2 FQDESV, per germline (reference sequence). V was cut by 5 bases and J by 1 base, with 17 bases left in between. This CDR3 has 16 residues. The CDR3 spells CASSRSLPTGNTEAFF. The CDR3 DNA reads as TGTGCCAGCAGCCGCTCCCTTCCGACAGGGAACACTGAAGCTTTCTTT.

CDR3 residues: CASTGEHYNEQFF. The CDR3 nucleotides read TGTGCCTCGACAGGCGAACATTACAATGAGCAGTTCTTC. J is TRBJ2-1 and V is TRBV30; D may be TRBD1 (6 bases). From germline, CDR1 is GTSNPN and CDR2 SVGIG (reference sequence). The CDR3 is 13 amino acids. Trimming shortened V by 7 bases and J by 4 bases, and 14 bases separated the two germline ends.

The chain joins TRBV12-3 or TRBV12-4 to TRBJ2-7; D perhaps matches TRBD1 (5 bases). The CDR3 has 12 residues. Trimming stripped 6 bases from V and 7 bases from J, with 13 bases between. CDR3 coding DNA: TGTGCCAGCAGGTCAGGGTTGTGGGAGCAGTACTTC. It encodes CASRSGLWEQYF.

CDR3 region: CASSPGSDTQYF. The CDR3, as DNA: TGTGCCAGCAGCCCCGGTTCAGATACGCAGTATTTT. This chain joins TRBV7-9 and TRBJ2-3; D uncertain. V lost 5 bases to trimming and J lost 4 bases, with 7 bases between them. The germline V gene has CDR1 SEHNR and CDR2 FQNEAQ (reference sequence). The CDR3 sequence is 12 residues long.

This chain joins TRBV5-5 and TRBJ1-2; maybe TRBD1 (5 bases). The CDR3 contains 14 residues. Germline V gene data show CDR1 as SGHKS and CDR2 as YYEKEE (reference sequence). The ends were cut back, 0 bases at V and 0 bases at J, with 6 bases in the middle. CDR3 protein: CASSLAGTNYGYTF. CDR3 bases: TGTGCCAGCAGCTTGGCAGGGACTAACTATGGCTACACCTTC.

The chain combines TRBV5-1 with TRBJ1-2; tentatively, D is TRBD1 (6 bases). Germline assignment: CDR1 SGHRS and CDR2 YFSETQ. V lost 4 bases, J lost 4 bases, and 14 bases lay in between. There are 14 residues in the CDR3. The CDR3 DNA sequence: TGCGCCAGCAGCGGTCAGGACAGAAGCTATGGCTACACCTTC. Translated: CASSGQDRSYGYTF.

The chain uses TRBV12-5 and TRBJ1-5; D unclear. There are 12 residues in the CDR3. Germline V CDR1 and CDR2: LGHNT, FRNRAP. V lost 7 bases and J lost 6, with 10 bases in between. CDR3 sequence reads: CASALPGQPQHF. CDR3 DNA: TGTGCTAGTGCCCTTCCGGGTCAGCCCCAGCATTTT.